Following are 8 T cell receptor beta chains from one sample sequenced in a study of blood T cell repertoires in COVID-19 (dated by TCRdb to between 2020 and 2021). The library was generated by the immunoSEQ multiplex PCR assay. In its TCRdb copy, this immuneACCESS table keeps in-frame sequences only and misses some clones. Where compared with another copy, unresolved V genes explain less than half of these, and the others have no known cause. The sample records 150,000 to 200,000 clones, over 75% of which are singletons. Around 9.5% of the sample comes from the top ten. Input material: PBMCs or T cells enriched from blood (not recorded which). The receptor source for this set is a woman younger than 30 who had recovered from COVID-19.

J is TRBJ1-2 and V is TRBV4-1, with a tentative D call TRBD1 (5 bases). The CDR3 consists of 18 residues. Trimming pared 4 bases from V and 3 bases from J, leaving 24 bases between. Germline CDR1 and CDR2: MGHRA and YSYEKL. The CDR3 loop is CASSPAPGRLPGYYGYTF. For the CDR3, the DNA is TGCGCCAGCAGCCCTGCCCCAGGGAGGTTGCCGGGTTACTATGGCTACACCTTC.

The J gene is TRBJ2-7, the V gene TRBV9, with 9 positions matching TRBD2. The CDR3 contains 15 residues. The junction had 4 bases not matched to a gene; V was cut back by 3 bases and J by 0 bases. Germline loops: CDR1 SGDLS, CDR2 YYNGEE. The CDR3 DNA reads TGTGCCAGCAGCGAAGGTAGCGGGAGCTCCTACGAGCAGTACTTC. This translates into CASSEGSGSSYEQYF.

The chain uses TRBV28 and TRBJ2-1, with a possible D match to TRBD1 (7 bases). This CDR3 region has 12 residues. The germline V and J ends were trimmed by 6 bases and 7 bases, with 10 bases remaining between them. Germline V lookup: CDR1 MDHEN, CDR2 SYDVKM. Here the CDR3 reads CASREGANEQFF. The CDR3 DNA reads TGTGCCAGCAGGGAGGGGGCGAATGAGCAGTTCTTC.

CDR3 sequence (DNA): TGTGCCAGCAGCCGGGCTAGGACAGGGGATATCTATGGCTACACCTTC. Amino acids: CASSRARTGDIYGYTF. V usage is TRBV5-6 and J usage is TRBJ1-2; 9 bases fit TRBD1. Germline values: CDR1 SGHDT, CDR2 YYEEEE. The CDR3 totals 16 residues. Unmatched junction bases numbered 11, after V lost 4 bases and J lost 4 bases.

The rearrangement joins TRBV10-3 to TRBJ2-1; D may be TRBD2 (6 bases). The CDR3 sequence is 17 residues long. Trimming took 2 bases from V and 7 from J, leaving 21 bases between them. CDR1 is ENHRY, CDR2 SYGVKD, per germline. This CDR3 reads CAISEAPPRDPANEQFF. The DNA of the CDR3 is TGTGCCATCAGTGAGGCCCCCCCGCGGGACCCAGCTAATGAGCAGTTCTTC.

The rearrangement uses TRBV19 and TRBJ1-1, with D tentatively TRBD1 (5 bases). The V end was cut by 1 base, the J end by 3 bases, with 6 bases between. Germline V gives CDR1 LNHDA, CDR2 SQIVND (reference sequence). CDR3 length equals 13 residues. The CDR3 sequence: CASSIGRDTEAFF. For the CDR3, the DNA is TGTGCCAGTAGTATAGGCAGGGACACTGAAGCTTTCTTT. The variable domain in full, with the rest retrieved from reference TRBV19 and TRBJ1-1, is DGGITQSPKYLFRKEGQNVTLSCEQNLNHDAMYWYRQDPGQGLRLIYYSQIVNDFQKGDIAEGYSVSREKKESFPLTVTSAQKNPTAFYLCASSIGRDTEAFFGQGTRLTVV.

The chain carries TRBV21-1 and TRBJ2-1; the listed D gene, TRBD2, was not tested against the DNA. TRBV21-1 is a pseudogene. This CDR3 is built from 12 residues. The CDR3 region is CASSNRGGEQFF. CDR3 bases: TGTGCCAGCAGCAACCGGGGGGGTGAGCAGTTCTTC.

The rearrangement links TRBV27 to TRBJ2-7; maybe TRBD2 (6 bases). The V and J ends lost 4 bases and 4 bases respectively, with 14 bases between them. Per germline, CDR1 MNHEY and CDR2 SMNVEV (reference sequence). The CDR3 consists of 14 residues. As DNA, the CDR3 is TGTGCCAGCAGTTCCCGGGCGGGGTTGTACGAGCAGTACTTC. As protein: CASSSRAGLYEQYF.